This TCR beta chain was identified during a study of CD8 T cells in Susac syndrome (dated by TCRdb to between 2018 and 2021). Study-level background: The study used repertoire sequencing to test whether antigen drove CD8+ T cell activation and differentiation in Susac syndrome.

Per the germline V gene, MNHEY is the CDR1 and SVGAGI is the CDR2. The CDR3 holds 14 amino acids from the cysteine to the phenylalanine. Solely the CDR3 DNA is kept, with 42 bases framed from the first base. Between the V and J ends, shortened by 6 bases and 1 base respectively, the junction contains 10 bases. RNA was extracted using the RNeasy kit, and about 0.45 to 1 ug of the RNA was reverse transcribed with random hexamers. The immunoSEQ multiplex PCR assay, which covers 54 Vbeta and 13 Jbeta segments, was used to amplify TCR beta CDR3 regions. PCR amplification bias was corrected by using a synthetic template baseline for primer optimization and computational correction. Per the authors' processing: Reads were annotated to V, D and J genes per IMGT and analyzed with immunoSEQ Analyzer, keeping only productive sequences. To calculate clonality, Shannon entropy was normalized by log2 of the number of productive unique sequences and then subtracted from one. For each patient and control, public and private clones were evaluated among the 100 most prevalent clones. A clone was defined as Susac-specific if it was absent from the healthy and MS cohorts, from over a thousand published viral clones and from other ImmuneACCESS disease sequences. Clones were called with MiXCR by TCRdb after fastp trimmed the public reads at Q25, and only in-frame beta chains were retained. Entries that share a CDR3 protein sequence are merged under the most common genes and DNA. The V and J calls were not made by the authors but by TCRdb's processing. Here the sample has about 140,000 distinct CDR3 sequences; approximately 95% occur a single time. Clones ranked in the top ten supply about 0.11% of the sample.

On this clonotype: Its antigen target is currently unknown. The input lacks base qualities; no much larger clone sits a single base away.

Beyond this particular receptor, the publication reports: The number of individuals in the TCR sequencing and HLA analysis was acknowledged as relatively small.

High-throughput TCR beta sequencing profiled peripheral blood CD8+ and CD4+ T cells from healthy donors, Susac syndrome patients and multiple sclerosis patients. Multiple sclerosis controls were treatment-naive patients with stable or active relapsing-remitting disease fulfilling revised McDonald criteria. Bulk CD8+ and CD4+ T cells were purified by magnetic negative isolation, whereas CD8+ TEMRA cells were enriched by FACS. Blood was drawn into EDTA tubes, processed within 24 hours, and PBMCs were isolated by density gradient centrifugation. PBMCs destined for TCR sequencing were cryopreserved in liquid nitrogen and later thawed in a 37 °C water bath. The sorted or isolated CD4+, CD8+ and CD8+ TEMRA cells reached a purity of at least 90%.

The specimen was CD4+ T cells from PBMCs. This clonotype was sampled from a human donor with multiple sclerosis. The rearrangement joined TRBV6-5 to TRBJ2-1; no D gene is confidently identified. Read as DNA, the sequence is TGTGCCAGCAGGGAATTGGATTCCTACAATGAGCAGTTCTTC. This translates into CASRELDSYNEQFF.